This entry features one T cell receptor (beta chain) sequence. This specimen comes from a study of lymphopenia after photon versus proton radiotherapy. TCRdb keeps only in-frame clones here, not all; method: immunoSEQ multiplex PCR. The sample lists tens of thousands of clones, approximately 86% occurring once. Trimming removed 6 bases from V and 5 bases from J; junction bases left unmatched: 4. This CDR3 spans 13 amino acids. Germline CDR1 SNHLY, CDR2 FYNNEI. This TCR was recovered from a man between 35 and 55 years old with gastric cancer. This chain links TRBV2 with TRBJ1-5, with 7 bases identical to TRBD1. The source was peripheral blood, collected from a patient treated with photon-based radiotherapy. The CDR3 protein is CASRDRRDQPQHF. DNA of the CDR3: TGTGCCAGCAGGGACAGGAGGGATCAGCCCCAGCATTTT.